The 18 T cell receptor beta chains below come from one sample, sequenced in a study of CD8+ T cells in alopecia areata (dated by TCRdb to between 2017 and 2018). Libraries were constructed by the immunoSEQ multiplex PCR assay. RNA was extracted from all samples and reverse transcribed into cDNA as template for TCR sequencing. TCRdb obtained this table from immuneACCESS and retained in-frame rearrangements with V and J assigned. These tables miss some clones; where compared with another copy, unresolved V genes account for less than half of the shortfall, and the remainder is unexplained. The sample table contains 87,000 or so clones; only one count was recorded for about two thirds of them. Roughly 17% of the sample comes from the top ten. This specimen's treatment or condition label, interpreted: oral pan-JAK inhibitor, 5-10 mg twice daily. The sequencing here drew on CD8+ T cells sorted from blood, taken at week 44, from a patient treated with tofacitinib. Receptor source: a human donor with alopecia areata.

J is TRBJ2-1 and V is TRBV14; D might be TRBD2 (5 bases). The V end lost 0 bases, the J end lost 7 bases, and 13 bases lay between the germline ends. Germline loops: CDR1 SGHDN, CDR2 FVKESK. The CDR3 loop spans 15 amino acids. The CDR3 region is CASSQEIGGRNEQFF. The CDR3 DNA reads TGTGCCAGCAGCCAAGAAATAGGAGGAAGGAATGAGCAGTTCTTC.

The rearrangement joins TRBV4-1 to TRBJ2-3; 11 nucleotides align to TRBD2. The germline V gene encodes CDR1 MGHRA and CDR2 YSYEKL. The CDR3 is 16 amino acids. Trimming at V came to 5 bases and at J to 5 bases, leaving 9 bases not matched to a gene. The CDR3 coding sequence is TGCGCCAGCAGCTCAATAGCGGGGGGGCGTGAAGATACGCAGTATTTT. This translates into CASSSIAGGREDTQYF.

This clone was seen a few times. V is TRBV28 and J is TRBJ2-3; possible D gene TRBD2, 5 bases. Germline CDR1 and CDR2: MDHEN and SYDVKM. CDR3 length: 16 amino acids. V lost 4 bases, J lost 2 bases, and 16 bases lay in between. The CDR3 is CASSSSTAELTDTQYF. The CDR3, as DNA: TGTGCCAGCAGTTCCTCCACAGCGGAGCTCACAGATACGCAGTATTTT.

CDR3 nucleotides: TGTGCCAGCCGGGGGGACAGCAACACAGATACGCAGTATTTT. Its translation: CASRGDSNTDTQYF. The chain employs TRBV18 and TRBJ2-3; D is tentatively TRBD1 or TRBD2 (7 bases each). The germline CDR1 and CDR2 sequences are KGHSH and LQKENI. V was shortened by 8 bases and J by 2 bases, with 14 bases between the two germline ends. CDR3 length: 14 residues.

V usage is TRBV2 and J usage is TRBJ1-1; 11 positions match TRBD1. The germline gives CDR1 SNHLY, CDR2 FYNNEI. This CDR3 contains 13 residues. Trimming at V came to 8 bases and at J to 7 bases, leaving 6 bases not matched to a gene. The CDR3 is CASRDRGAVEAFF. As DNA, the CDR3 is TGTGCCAGCCGGGACAGGGGGGCAGTTGAAGCTTTCTTT.

By its share, this clone is large (0.1 to 1%). The CDR3 is CASRGRNYGYTF. In DNA, the CDR3 is TGTGCCAGCAGGGGCAGAAACTATGGCTACACCTTC. J is TRBJ1-2 and V is TRBV6-5, with D unresolved. Germline CDR1 MNHEY, CDR2 SVGAGI. V lost 6 bases, J lost 2 bases, and 7 bases lay in between. This CDR3 comprises 12 residues.

As to this clone: Other DNA variants within this sample encode the same CDR3. The DNA for the CDR3 is TGCGCCAGCAGCCAAGATATTGAGGAGACCCAGTACTTC. It yields the protein CASSQDIEETQYF. The V call is TRBV4-3, the J call TRBJ2-5, with D unclear. Germline loops: CDR1 LGHNA, CDR2 YSLEER. The CDR3 consists of 13 residues. Trimming left V 0 bases short and J 5 bases short, with 7 bases between.

This clone has just a few counts. This rearrangement joins TRBV7-2 to TRBJ2-7; 7 positions agree with TRBD2. With 0 bases clipped from V and 3 bases from J, the junction kept 2 bases outside the gene matches. Germline CDR1 and CDR2: SGHTA and FQGNSA. The CDR3 has 14 amino acids. In DNA form, the CDR3 reads TGTGCCAGCAGCTTAGCGGAGCGGGGCTACGAGCAGTACTTC. This sequence encodes CASSLAERGYEQYF.

This clone was observed a few times. The chain combines TRBV19 with TRBJ1-1; D is ambiguous. Germline CDR1 LNHDA, CDR2 SQIVND (reference sequence). The CDR3 consists of 14 residues. V lost 5 bases, J lost 0 bases, and 10 bases lay in between. CDR3 sequence reads: CASSVQVMNTEAFF. Written as DNA, the CDR3 is TGTGCCAGTAGTGTGCAGGTCATGAACACTGAAGCTTTCTTT.

This clone was observed a single time. The V and J genes are TRBV6-5 and TRBJ2-3; D possibly corresponds to TRBD2 (6 bases). The V end was cut by 5 bases, the J end by 2 bases, with 14 bases between. CDR1 is MNHEY and CDR2 is SVGAGI in the germline V gene. The CDR3 extends over 15 amino acids. The CDR3 sequence: CASSSNGGDTDTQYF. CDR3 sequence (DNA): TGTGCCAGCAGTAGCAACGGGGGAGACACAGATACGCAGTATTTT.

The chain uses TRBV25-1 and TRBJ2-2, with 7 bases fitting TRBD1. CDR3 length: 17 residues. Germline assignment: CDR1 MGHDK and CDR2 SYGVNS. J gave up 10 bases and V 0 bases, and 14 bases lay outside the gene matches. CDR3 nucleotides: TGTGCCAGCAGTGAATATGAGGCGTCAGGGGGTGCCGAGGAGCTGTTTTTT. It translates to CASSEYEASGGAEELFF.

This rearrangement joins TRBV11-2 to TRBJ2-7; D is possibly TRBD2 (5 bases). Germline V lookup: CDR1 SGHAT, CDR2 FQNNGV. This CDR3 spans 12 amino acids. V was cut by 2 bases and J by 5 bases, with 7 bases left in between. CDR3 coding DNA: TGTGCCAGCAGCTTAAAGGGAGACGAGCAGTACTTC. Protein: CASSLKGDEQYF.

This chain uses TRBV4-3 with TRBJ1-2; perhaps TRBD1 as D (5 bases). Trimming took off 0 bases at V and 6 bases at J, with 17 bases between the two ends. The CDR3 length is 16 residues. Germline V gene sequence: CDR1 LGHNA, CDR2 YSLEER. DNA of the CDR3: TGCGCCAGCAGCCAAGATTCCCAAACGGGGGTGGATGGCTACACCTTC. Translation gives CASSQDSQTGVDGYTF.

This chain connects TRBV29-1 to TRBJ2-7; 7 positions match TRBD1. Germline V CDR1 and CDR2: SQVTM, ANQGSEA. V lost 6 bases to trimming and J lost 4 bases; unmatched junction nucleotides: 9. The length of the CDR3 is 13 residues. Written as DNA, the CDR3 is TGCAGCGTCATTACAGGGGATGGGTACGAGCAGTACTTC. Amino acid sequence: CSVITGDGYEQYF.

The rearrangement joins TRBV15 to TRBJ2-3; 8 nucleotides agree with TRBD1. The CDR3 covers 14 residues. J gave up 6 bases and V 4 bases, and 6 bases lay outside the gene matches. Germline loops: CDR1 LNHNV, CDR2 YYDKDF (reference sequence). Written as DNA, the CDR3 is TGTGCCACCAGCAATCCCAGGGGGCTGGATACGCAGTATTTT. Protein sequence: CATSNPRGLDTQYF.

The CDR3 DNA is TGTGCCAGCAGAAGGGAACTAGCGGGGAGCACAGATACGCAGTATTTT. It codes for CASRRELAGSTDTQYF. The chain has TRBV2 and TRBJ2-3; 10 nucleotides line up with TRBD2. The CDR3 is 16 amino acids. V dropped 6 bases and J dropped 0; count of bases not matched to a gene: 6. Germline CDR1 is SNHLY and CDR2 is FYNNEI.

This clone was observed a handful of times. The chain has TRBV29-1 and TRBJ2-3; D remains unclear. The CDR3 runs to 11 residues. Germline CDR1 and CDR2: SQVTM and ANQGSEA. Deletions cut 4 bases from V and 10 bases from J, with 12 bases between. The CDR3 DNA reads TGCAGCGTTGTAGGGCCCGCTTCGCAGTATTTT. Protein sequence: CSVVGPASQYF.

This chain joins TRBV29-1 and TRBJ2-7, with D possibly called TRBD1 or TRBD2 (5 bases each). Trimming took 1 base from V and 3 from J, leaving 13 bases between them. Looked up from germline, CDR1 is SQVTM and CDR2 is ANQGSEA. CDR3 length: 14 residues. CDR3 sequence (DNA): TGCAGCGTTGAAGTGGGGGTATCAGGCTACGAGCAGTACTTC. Its translation is CSVEVGVSGYEQYF.